This entry concerns a single TCR beta chain. Amplified TCR beta CDR3 regions came from RNA transcripts. During a first-round RT-PCR of the TCR CDR3, the HTBI primer set was used. TCRdb used MiXCR to reprocess the multiplex PCR reads, holding one entry per CDR3 protein. The table has 500,000 to 550,000 distinct CDR3 sequences, more than 20% seen once. The sample belongs to a study of T cells in Graves' hyperthyroidism and ophthalmopathy. This CDR3 contains 14 residues. The V gene's germline CDR1 is MNHEY and CDR2 SVGEGT. V lost 0 bases and J lost 6, with 11 bases in between. Stable Graves' hyperthyroidism meant no ophthalmopathy progression within 18 months. Researchers barred patients who had uncontrolled infection, other autoimmune disease, pregnancy or lactation. Extraction of PBMCs used 9 to 10 ml of fresh peripheral blood.

V gene TRBV6-2 or TRBV6-3 combines with J gene TRBJ2-5; D unclear. The sequence was collected from a man between 18 and 35 years old with Graves' hyperthyroidism. The sample was blood. CDR3: CASSYSARSQTQYF. For the CDR3, the DNA is TGTGCCAGCAGTTACTCCGCGCGGTCACAGACCCAGTACTTC.